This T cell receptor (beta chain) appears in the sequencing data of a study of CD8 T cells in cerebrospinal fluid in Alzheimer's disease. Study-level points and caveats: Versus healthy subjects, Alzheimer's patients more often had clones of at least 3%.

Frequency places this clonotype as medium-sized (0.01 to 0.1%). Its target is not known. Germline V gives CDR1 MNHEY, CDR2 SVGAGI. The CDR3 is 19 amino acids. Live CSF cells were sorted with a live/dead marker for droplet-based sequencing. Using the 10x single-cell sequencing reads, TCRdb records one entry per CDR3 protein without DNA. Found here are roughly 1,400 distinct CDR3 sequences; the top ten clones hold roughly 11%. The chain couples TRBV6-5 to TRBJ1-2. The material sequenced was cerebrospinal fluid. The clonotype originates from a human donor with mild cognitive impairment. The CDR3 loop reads CASSYATSTAIFSNYGYTF.